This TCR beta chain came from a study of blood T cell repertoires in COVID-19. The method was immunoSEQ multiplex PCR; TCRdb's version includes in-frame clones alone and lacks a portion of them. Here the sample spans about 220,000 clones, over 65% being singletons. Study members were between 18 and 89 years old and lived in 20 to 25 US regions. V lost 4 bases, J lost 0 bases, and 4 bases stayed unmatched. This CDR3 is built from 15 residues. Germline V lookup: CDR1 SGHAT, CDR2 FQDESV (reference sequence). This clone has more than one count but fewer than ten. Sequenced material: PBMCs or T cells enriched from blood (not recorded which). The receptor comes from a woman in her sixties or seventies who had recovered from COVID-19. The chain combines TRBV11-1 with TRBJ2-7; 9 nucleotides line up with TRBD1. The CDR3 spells CASSSPGQGSYEQYF. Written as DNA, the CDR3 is TGTGCCAGCAGCTCACCGGGACAGGGCTCCTACGAGCAGTACTTC.